The present entry profiles one TCR beta chain with its context. These data belong to a study of blood T cell repertoires in COVID-19. Study information: Both acute and convalescent COVID-19 samples were obtained from the United States, Italy and Spain. PBMCs, B-cell-depleted T cells, or T cells were the source of the cDNA or gDNA that made up the material.

Authors' analysis steps: Estimates of nucleated cell counts were drawn from the amplification of reference gene primers. TCRdb keeps only in-frame clones here, not all; method: immunoSEQ multiplex PCR. V, J and clone size were drawn from that table, and D and trimming were deduced from the DNA. The table includes under 200,000 clones, around 90% detected once. The CDR3 totals 15 residues. Trimming pared 1 base from V and 8 bases from J, leaving 15 bases between. Germline CDR1 reads LNHDA; CDR2 reads SQIVND (reference sequence). Sequenced material: peripheral blood. The rearrangement links TRBV19 to TRBJ2-1; D not certain. The TCR originated in a man between 18 and 35 years old with acute or convalescent COVID-19. CDR3 protein: CASSIVSFAADEQFF. The CDR3 coding sequence is TGTGCCAGTAGTATAGTATCTTTTGCCGCGGATGAGCAGTTCTTC.